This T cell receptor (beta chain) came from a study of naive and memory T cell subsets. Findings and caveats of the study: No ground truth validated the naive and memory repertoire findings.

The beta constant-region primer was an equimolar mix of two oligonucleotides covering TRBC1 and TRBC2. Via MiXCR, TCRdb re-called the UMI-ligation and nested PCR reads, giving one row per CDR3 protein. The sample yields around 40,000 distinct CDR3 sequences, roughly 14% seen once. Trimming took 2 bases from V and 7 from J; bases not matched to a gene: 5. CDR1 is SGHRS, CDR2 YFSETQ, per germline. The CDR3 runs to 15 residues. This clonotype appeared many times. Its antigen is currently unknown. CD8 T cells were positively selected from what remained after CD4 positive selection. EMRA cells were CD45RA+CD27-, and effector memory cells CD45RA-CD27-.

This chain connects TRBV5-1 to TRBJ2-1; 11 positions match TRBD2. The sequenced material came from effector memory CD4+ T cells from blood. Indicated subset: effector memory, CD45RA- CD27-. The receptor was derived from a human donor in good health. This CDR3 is CASSFTASGRNEQFF. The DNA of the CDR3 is TGCGCCAGCAGCTTTACGGCTAGCGGGAGGAATGAGCAGTTCTTC.